The present TCR beta chain was sequenced within a study of blood T cell repertoires in COVID-19. Study at large: Acute and convalescent COVID-19 specimens originated in the United States, Italy and Spain. From T cells, B-cell-depleted T cells, or PBMCs came the material, which was cDNA or gDNA.

The germline V gene encodes CDR1 MNHEY and CDR2 SMNVEV (reference sequence). This CDR3 has 15 amino acids. Trimming removed 5 bases at V and 3 bases at J, with 11 bases between. Produced via immunoSEQ multiplex PCR; TCRdb's table is partial and in-frame only. The sample includes roughly 53,000 clones, 60% to 80% of them seen just once. The rearrangement uses TRBV27 and TRBJ1-6, with a possible D match to TRBD1 (6 bases). This TCR was recovered from an older man with active or convalescent COVID-19. Sequencing was done on a sample of peripheral blood. For the CDR3, the DNA is TGTGCCAGCAGTACCTCAGGGGTCTATAATTCACCCCTCCACTTT. It yields the protein CASSTSGVYNSPLHF.